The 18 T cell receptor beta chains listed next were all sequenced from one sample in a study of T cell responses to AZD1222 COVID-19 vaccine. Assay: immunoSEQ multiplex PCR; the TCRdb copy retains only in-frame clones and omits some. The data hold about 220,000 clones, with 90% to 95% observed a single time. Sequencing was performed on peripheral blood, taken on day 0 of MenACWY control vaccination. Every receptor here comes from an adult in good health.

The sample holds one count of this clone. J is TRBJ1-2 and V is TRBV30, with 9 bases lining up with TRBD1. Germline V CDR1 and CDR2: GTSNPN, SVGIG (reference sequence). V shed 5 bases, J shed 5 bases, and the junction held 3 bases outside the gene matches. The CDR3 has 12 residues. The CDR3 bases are TGTGCCTGGGCGGGACAGGGTTATGGCTACACCTTC. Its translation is CAWAGQGYGYTF.

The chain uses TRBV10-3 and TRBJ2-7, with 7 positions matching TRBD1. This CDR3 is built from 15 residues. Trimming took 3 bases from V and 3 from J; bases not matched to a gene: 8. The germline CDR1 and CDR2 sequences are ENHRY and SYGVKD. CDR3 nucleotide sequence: TGTGCCATCAGTGACCGGGGCAGGGACAGCTACGAGCAGTACTTC. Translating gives CAISDRGRDSYEQYF.

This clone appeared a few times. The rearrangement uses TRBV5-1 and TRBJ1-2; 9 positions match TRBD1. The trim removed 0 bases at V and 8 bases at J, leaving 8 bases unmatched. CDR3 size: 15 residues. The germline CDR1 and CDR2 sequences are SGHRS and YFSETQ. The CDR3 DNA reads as TGCGCCAGCAGCTTGGAAGGGACAGGGATGGAGGGCTACACCTTC. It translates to CASSLEGTGMEGYTF. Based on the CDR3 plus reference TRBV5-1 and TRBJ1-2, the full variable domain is KAGVTQTPRYLIKTRGQQVTLSCSPISGHRSVSWYQQTPGQGLQFLFEYFSETQRNKGNFPGRFSGRQFSNSRSEMNVSTLELGDSALYLCASSLEGTGMEGYTFGSGTRLTVV.

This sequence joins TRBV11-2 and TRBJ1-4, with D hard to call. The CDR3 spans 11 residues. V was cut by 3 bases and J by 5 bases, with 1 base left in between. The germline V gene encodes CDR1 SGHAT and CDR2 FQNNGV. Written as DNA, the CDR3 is TGTGCCAGCAGCTTCAATGAAAAACTGTTTTTT. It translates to CASSFNEKLFF.

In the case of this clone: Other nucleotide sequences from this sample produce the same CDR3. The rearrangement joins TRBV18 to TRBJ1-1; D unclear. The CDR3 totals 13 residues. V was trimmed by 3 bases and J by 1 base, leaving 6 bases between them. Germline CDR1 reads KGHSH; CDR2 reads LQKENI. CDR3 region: CASSPVGNTEAFF. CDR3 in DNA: TGTGCCAGCTCACCTGTAGGGAACACTGAAGCTTTCTTT. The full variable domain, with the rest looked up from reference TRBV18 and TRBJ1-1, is NAGVMQNPRHLVRRRGQEARLRCSPMKGHSHVYWYRQLPEEGLKFMVYLQKENIIDESGMPKERFSAEFPKEGPSILRIQQVVRGDSAAYFCASSPVGNTEAFFGQGTRLTVV.

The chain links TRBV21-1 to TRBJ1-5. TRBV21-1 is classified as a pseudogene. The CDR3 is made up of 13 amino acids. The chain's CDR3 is CASSKEQNQPQHF. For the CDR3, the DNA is TGTGCCAGCAGCAAAGAGCAAAATCAGCCCCAGCATTTT.

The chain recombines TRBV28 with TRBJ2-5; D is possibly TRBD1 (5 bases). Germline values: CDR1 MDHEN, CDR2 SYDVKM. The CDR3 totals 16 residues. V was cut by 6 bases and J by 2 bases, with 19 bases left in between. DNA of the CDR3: TGTGCCAGCAGCTCTCCCTGGGTGGGGCTTCAAGAGACCCAGTACTTC. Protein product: CASSSPWVGLQETQYF.

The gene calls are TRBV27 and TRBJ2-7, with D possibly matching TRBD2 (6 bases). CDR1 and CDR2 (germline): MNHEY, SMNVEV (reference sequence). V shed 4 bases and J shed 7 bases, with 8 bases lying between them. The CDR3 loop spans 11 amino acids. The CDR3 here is CASSSGGEQYF. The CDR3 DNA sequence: TGTGCCAGCAGTTCCGGGGGTGAGCAGTACTTC.

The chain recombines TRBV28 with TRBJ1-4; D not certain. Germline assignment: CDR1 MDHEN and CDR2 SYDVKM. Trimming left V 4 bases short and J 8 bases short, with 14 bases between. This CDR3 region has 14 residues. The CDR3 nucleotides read TGTGCCAGCAGTTCAAACCCTAGAAGGGAAAAACTGTTTTTT. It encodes CASSSNPRREKLFF.

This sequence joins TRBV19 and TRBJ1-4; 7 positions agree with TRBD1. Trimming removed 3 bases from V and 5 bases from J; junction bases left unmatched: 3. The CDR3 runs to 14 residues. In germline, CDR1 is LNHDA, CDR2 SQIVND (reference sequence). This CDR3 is CASSMIQGNEKLFF. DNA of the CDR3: TGTGCCAGTAGTATGATACAGGGGAATGAAAAACTGTTTTTT.

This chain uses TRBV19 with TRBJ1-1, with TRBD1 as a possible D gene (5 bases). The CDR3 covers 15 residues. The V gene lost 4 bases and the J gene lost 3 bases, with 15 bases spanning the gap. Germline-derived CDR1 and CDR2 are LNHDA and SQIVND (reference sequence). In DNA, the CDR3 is TGTGCCAGTAGTACCTCAGGGTTCACAGACACTGAAGCTTTCTTT. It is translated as CASSTSGFTDTEAFF.

The CDR3: CSVLNYGYTF. In DNA form, the CDR3 reads TGCAGCGTTCTTAACTATGGCTACACCTTC. The gene calls are TRBV29-1 and TRBJ1-2; D unclear. This CDR3 spans 10 amino acids. V was shortened by 5 bases and J by 1 base, with 2 bases between the two germline ends. The germline gives CDR1 SQVTM, CDR2 ANQGSEA. Supplemented by reference TRBV29-1 and TRBJ1-2, the full variable domain reads SAVISQKPSRDICQRGTSLTIQCQVDSQVTMMFWYRQQPGQSLTLIATANQGSEATYESGFVIDKFPISRPNLTFSTLTVSNMSPEDSSIYLCSVLNYGYTFGSGTRLTVV.

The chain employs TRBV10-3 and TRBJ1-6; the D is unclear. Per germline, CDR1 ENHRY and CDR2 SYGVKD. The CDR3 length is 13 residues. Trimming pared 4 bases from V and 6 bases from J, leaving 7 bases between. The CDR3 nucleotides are TGTGCCATCAGTGGGGTGGGTAATTCACCCCTCCACTTT. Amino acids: CAISGVGNSPLHF.

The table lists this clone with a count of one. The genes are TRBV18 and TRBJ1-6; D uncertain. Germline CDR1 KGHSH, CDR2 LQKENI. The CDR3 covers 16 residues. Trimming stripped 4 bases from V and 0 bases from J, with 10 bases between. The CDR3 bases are TGTGCCAGCTCACGGACCCCCGGCTCCTATAATTCACCCCTCCACTTT. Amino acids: CASSRTPGSYNSPLHF.

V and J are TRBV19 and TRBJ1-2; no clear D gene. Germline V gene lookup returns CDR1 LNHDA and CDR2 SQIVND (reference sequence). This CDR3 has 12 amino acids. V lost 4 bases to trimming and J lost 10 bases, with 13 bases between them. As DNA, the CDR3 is TGTGCCAGTAGTAGGGCGGGGAGCGCCTACACCTTC. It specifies CASSRAGSAYTF.

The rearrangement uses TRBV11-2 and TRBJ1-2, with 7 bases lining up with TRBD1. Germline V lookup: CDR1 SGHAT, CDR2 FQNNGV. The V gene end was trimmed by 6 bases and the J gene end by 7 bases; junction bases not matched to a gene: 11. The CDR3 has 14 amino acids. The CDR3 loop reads CASSLNTGVGGYTF. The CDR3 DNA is TGTGCCAGCAGTCTCAACACAGGGGTGGGTGGCTACACCTTC.

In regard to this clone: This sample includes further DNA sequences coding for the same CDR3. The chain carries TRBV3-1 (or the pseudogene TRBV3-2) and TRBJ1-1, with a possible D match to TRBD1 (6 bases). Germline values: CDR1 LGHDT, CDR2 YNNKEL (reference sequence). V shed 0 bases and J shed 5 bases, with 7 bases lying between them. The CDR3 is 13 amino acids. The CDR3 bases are TGTGCCAGCAGCCAAGATCAGGGGACTGAAGCTTTCTTT. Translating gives CASSQDQGTEAFF.

This chain's CDR3 is CASSLWTGGNEQFF. The CDR3, as DNA: TGTGCCAGCAGTCTCTGGACAGGGGGAAATGAGCAGTTCTTC. V usage is TRBV6-5 and J usage is TRBJ2-1, with 10 bases identical to TRBD1. Per the germline V gene, CDR1 is MNHEY and CDR2 is SVGAGI. J was trimmed by 7 bases and V by 5 bases; bases with no gene match: 5. The CDR3 loop spans 14 amino acids.